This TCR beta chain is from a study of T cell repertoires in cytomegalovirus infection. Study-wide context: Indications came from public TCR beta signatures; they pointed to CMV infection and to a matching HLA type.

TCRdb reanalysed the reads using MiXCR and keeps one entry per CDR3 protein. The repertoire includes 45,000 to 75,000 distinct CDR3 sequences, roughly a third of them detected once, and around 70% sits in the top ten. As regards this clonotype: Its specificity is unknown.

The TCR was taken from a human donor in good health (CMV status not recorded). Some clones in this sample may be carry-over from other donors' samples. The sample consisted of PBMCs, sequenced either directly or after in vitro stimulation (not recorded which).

In DNA form, the CDR3 reads TGTGCCAGCAGCTTGGGGCAGGGGGTCTACGAGCAGTACTTC. It translates to CASSLGQGVYEQYF. This rearrangement joins TRBV13 to TRBJ2-7; 7 nucleotides match TRBD1. Germline CDR1 and CDR2: PRHDT and FYEKMQ (reference sequence). This CDR3 has 14 amino acids. Trimming at V came to 3 bases and at J to 3 bases, leaving 5 bases not matched to a gene.